The 31 T cell receptor beta chains listed next were all sequenced from one sample in a study of blood T cell repertoires in COVID-19. Clones were read by immunoSEQ multiplex PCR, and TCRdb kept only the in-frame ones, dropping some. This sample has around 150,000 clones, with around nine tenths found just once. Sample: peripheral blood. These receptors were taken from a woman aged 70-85 years with COVID-19, enrolled during active disease.

The gene calls are TRBV3-1 (or the pseudogene TRBV3-2) and TRBJ1-2; 7 bases map to TRBD1. V was pared by 4 bases and J by 4 bases, with 3 bases of the junction left unmatched. Germline CDR1 LGHDT, CDR2 YNNKEL (reference sequence). The CDR3 extends over 13 amino acids. The CDR3 nucleotides read TGTGCCAGCAGCCCCCGGGACAGCTATGGCTACACCTTC. This codes for CASSPRDSYGYTF.

The V call is TRBV7-9, the J call TRBJ1-2, with 7 bases lining up with TRBD1. Trimming took 5 bases from V and 5 from J; bases not matched to a gene: 11. This CDR3 contains 15 residues. Per germline, CDR1 SEHNR and CDR2 FQNEAQ (reference sequence). CDR3 in DNA: TGTGCCAGCAGCCTCGACAGGGCCCTTTGGTATGGCTACACCTTC. As protein: CASSLDRALWYGYTF.

The chain is built from TRBV28 and TRBJ1-2, with TRBD1 as a possible D gene (5 bases). V shed 6 bases and J shed 1 base, with 12 bases lying between them. The germline CDR1 and CDR2 sequences are MDHEN and SYDVKM. The CDR3 sequence is 14 residues long. CDR3 DNA sequence: TGTGCCAGCAGAGCCACCGACAGTAACTATGGCTACACCTTC. Protein sequence: CASRATDSNYGYTF.

CDR3 region: CASSSGLLSYEQYF. CDR3 nucleotides: TGCGCCAGCAGCTCAGGACTATTATCCTACGAGCAGTACTTC. The V gene is TRBV5-1, the J gene TRBJ2-7; tentative D call: TRBD2 (6 bases). The V end lost 3 bases, the J end lost 1 base, and 11 bases lay between the germline ends. Germline CDR1 and CDR2: SGHRS and YFSETQ. The CDR3 runs 14 residues.

The V call is TRBV5-1, the J call TRBJ1-1, with D possibly TRBD1 on 5 matching bases. CDR1 and CDR2 from the germline V gene are SGHRS and YFSETQ. The CDR3 runs to 17 residues. V was trimmed by 0 bases and J by 1 base, leaving 16 bases between them. The CDR3 reads CASSLASLGVGNTEAFF. CDR3 in DNA: TGCGCCAGCAGCTTGGCGTCCTTAGGGGTCGGGAACACTGAAGCTTTCTTT. Full variable domain (remainder filled in from reference TRBV5-1 and TRBJ1-1): KAGVTQTPRYLIKTRGQQVTLSCSPISGHRSVSWYQQTPGQGLQFLFEYFSETQRNKGNFPGRFSGRQFSNSRSEMNVSTLELGDSALYLCASSLASLGVGNTEAFFGQGTRLTVV.

The chain uses TRBV15 and TRBJ1-2; D is perhaps TRBD1 (6 bases). The V and J ends lost 0 bases and 8 bases respectively, with 13 bases between them. Germline-derived CDR1 and CDR2 are LNHNV and YYDKDF (reference sequence). The CDR3 totals 14 residues. The CDR3, as DNA: TGTGCCACCAGCAGAGATCGGGGGGGCTGGGGCTACACCTTC. Its protein product is CATSRDRGGWGYTF.

The V and J genes are TRBV7-9 and TRBJ1-1; no clear D. Germline-derived CDR1 and CDR2 are SEHNR and FQNEAQ (reference sequence). CDR3 length equals 13 residues. Trimming shortened V by 1 base and J by 6 bases, and 9 bases separated the two germline ends. The CDR3 sequence is CASSLVATPEAFF. The CDR3 DNA sequence: TGTGCCAGCAGCTTAGTAGCTACCCCTGAAGCTTTCTTT.

The rearrangement links TRBV2 to TRBJ2-3, with a weak D call TRBD1 (5 bases). CDR1 is SNHLY and CDR2 is FYNNEI in the germline V gene. This CDR3 spans 13 amino acids. The V gene lost 2 bases and the J gene lost 6 bases, with 9 bases spanning the gap. The CDR3 DNA follows: TGTGCCAGCAGTGAACAGGGTCTGGATACGCAGTATTTT. It yields the protein CASSEQGLDTQYF.

The CDR3 loop is CASSLNWQGAANTEAFF. The DNA of the CDR3 is TGCGCCAGCAGCTTGAATTGGCAGGGGGCCGCGAACACTGAAGCTTTCTTT. The chain carries TRBV5-1 and TRBJ1-1, with 8 bases aligning to TRBD1. Looked up from germline, CDR1 is SGHRS and CDR2 is YFSETQ. J was trimmed by 1 base and V by 1 base; bases with no gene match: 9. The CDR3 spans 17 residues. The variable domain in full, completed from reference TRBV5-1 and TRBJ1-1, reads KAGVTQTPRYLIKTRGQQVTLSCSPISGHRSVSWYQQTPGQGLQFLFEYFSETQRNKGNFPGRFSGRQFSNSRSEMNVSTLELGDSALYLCASSLNWQGAANTEAFFGQGTRLTVV.

In this sample, this clone turned up a few times. Compared with germline, one end of the junction differs, possibly owing to a read error. The rearrangement links TRBV5-6 to TRBJ1-2, with TRBD1 as a possible D gene (6 bases). The CDR3 covers 13 residues. Germline V gene sequence: CDR1 SGHDT, CDR2 YYEEEE. The CDR3 here is CASSRDTDYGYTF. The CDR3 region has the DNA TGTGCCAGCAGCAGGGACACCGACTACGGCTACACCTTC.

The chain recombines TRBV27 with TRBJ1-1; 8 positions agree with TRBD1. This CDR3 is 17 amino acids long. Germline-derived CDR1 and CDR2 are MNHEY and SMNVEV (reference sequence). V trimming: 6 bases; J trimming: 1 base; junction bases outside the gene matches: 13. CDR3 sequence reads: CASRKPTGGGTNTEAFF. The DNA for the CDR3 is TGTGCCAGCAGGAAACCCACAGGGGGAGGAACGAACACTGAAGCTTTCTTT.

This clone was recorded once. The chain recombines TRBV5-6 with TRBJ2-6; a weak D match, TRBD1 (6 bases). The ends were cut back, 6 bases at V and 2 bases at J, with 15 bases in the middle. Germline V gene sequence: CDR1 SGHDT, CDR2 YYEEEE. The CDR3 runs to 16 residues. The CDR3 loop reads CASTRTTGTGANVLTF. DNA of the CDR3: TGTGCCAGCACCCGAACGACAGGTACTGGGGCCAACGTCCTGACTTTC.

This clone was counted a few times. The chain couples TRBV3-1 (or the pseudogene TRBV3-2) to TRBJ2-1; TRBD2 matches at 9 bases. V trimming: 0 bases; J trimming: 1 base; junction bases outside the gene matches: 13. This CDR3 region has 20 residues. Germline assignment: CDR1 LGHDT and CDR2 YNNKEL (reference sequence). The CDR3 region is CASSQDRVARGGISYNEQFF. In nucleotides, the CDR3 is TGTGCCAGCAGCCAAGATCGAGTGGCGCGGGGGGGCATTTCCTACAATGAGCAGTTCTTC.

J is TRBJ2-3 and V is TRBV4-1; 10 nucleotides align to TRBD2. The CDR3 contains 17 residues. V lost 5 bases, J lost 4 bases, and 12 bases stayed unmatched. Germline CDR1 MGHRA, CDR2 YSYEKL. In DNA form, the CDR3 reads TGCGCCAGCAGCGGAAAGCGGGGGGGCCCGCGCGCAGATACGCAGTATTTT. This translates into CASSGKRGGPRADTQYF.

This clone has only one observation. The chain carries TRBV29-1 and TRBJ2-1, with 9 bases matching TRBD1. The CDR3 covers 13 residues. V lost 5 bases and J lost 3; bases outside the gene matches: 2. Per the germline V gene, CDR1 is SQVTM and CDR2 is ANQGSEA. DNA for the CDR3: TGCAGCGTTTGGGACAGGGACTACAATGAGCAGTTCTTC. It codes for CSVWDRDYNEQFF.

The J gene is TRBJ1-5, the V gene TRBV9, with D hard to call. The CDR3 covers 14 residues. Per germline, CDR1 SGDLS and CDR2 YYNGEE. The V gene lost 3 bases and the J gene lost 8 bases, with 15 bases spanning the gap. The CDR3 region is CASSGGREYEPQHF. For the CDR3, the DNA is TGTGCCAGCAGCGGAGGGAGGGAGTATGAGCCCCAGCATTTT.

This clone has only a few counts. The genes are TRBV28 and TRBJ1-5; 9 bases fit TRBD1. This CDR3 is built from 15 residues. V shed 6 bases and J 1 base; nucleotides not matched to a gene: 4. The germline gives CDR1 MDHEN, CDR2 SYDVKM. The CDR3 sequence is CASRKQGASNQPQHF. DNA for the CDR3: TGTGCCAGCAGAAAACAGGGGGCGAGCAATCAGCCCCAGCATTTT. The full variable domain, its missing parts supplied by reference TRBV28 and TRBJ1-5, is DVKVTQSSRYLVKRTGEKVFLECVQDMDHENMFWYRQDPGLGLRLIYFSYDVKMKEKGDIPEGYSVSREKKERFSLILESASTNQTSMYLCASRKQGASNQPQHFGDGTRLSIL.

The rearrangement links TRBV19 to TRBJ2-7; 11 bases map to TRBD2. The junction had 10 bases not matched to a gene; V was cut back by 3 bases and J by 3 bases. CDR3 length equals 17 residues. Germline V gives CDR1 LNHDA, CDR2 SQIVND (reference sequence). The CDR3 region has the DNA TGTGCCAGTAGTATTAAAGGGCAGACTAGCGGGGACTACGAGCAGTACTTC. This sequence encodes CASSIKGQTSGDYEQYF.

The genes are TRBV11-2 and TRBJ1-3; TRBD1 might be the D (5 bases). The V gene's germline CDR1 is SGHAT and CDR2 FQNNGV. The CDR3 loop spans 15 amino acids. V was pared by 2 bases and J by 0 bases, with 8 bases between. CDR3 sequence: CASSLSRASGNTIYF. CDR3 coding DNA: TGTGCCAGCAGCTTAAGCAGGGCCTCTGGAAACACCATATATTTT. Full variable domain (outside the CDR3, taken from reference TRBV11-2 and TRBJ1-3): EAGVAQSPRYKIIEKRQSVAFWCNPISGHATLYWYQQILGQGPKLLIQFQNNGVVDDSQLPKDRFSAERLKGVDSTLKIQPAKLEDSAVYLCASSLSRASGNTIYFGEGSWLTVV.

V usage is TRBV2 and J usage is TRBJ1-2; TRBD1 might be the D (5 bases). Germline values: CDR1 SNHLY, CDR2 FYNNEI. V lost 4 bases to trimming and J lost 7 bases, with 10 bases between them. The CDR3 consists of 12 residues. The CDR3 spells CASSVDRGGYTF. Here the CDR3 DNA reads TGTGCCAGCAGTGTGGATAGGGGTGGCTACACCTTC. The whole variable domain, filled in from reference TRBV2 and TRBJ1-2, reads EPEVTQTPSHQVTQMGQEVILRCVPISNHLYFYWYRQILGQKVEFLVSFYNNEISEKSEIFDDQFSVERPDGSNFTLKIRSTKLEDSAMYFCASSVDRGGYTFGSGTRLTVV.

The chain has TRBV6-5 and TRBJ1-4, with 8 positions matching TRBD1. Germline-derived CDR1 and CDR2 are MNHEY and SVGAGI. This CDR3 spans 14 amino acids. V was pared by 7 bases and J by 8 bases, with 9 bases of the junction left unmatched. CDR3 nucleotides: TGTGCCAGCACAGGGGGCGCGGATTGGGAAAAACTGTTTTTT. This translates into CASTGGADWEKLFF.

This chain uses TRBV5-1 with TRBJ2-5; D gene uncertain. The germline gives CDR1 SGHRS, CDR2 YFSETQ. CDR3 length equals 14 residues. V was shortened by 2 bases and J by 2 bases, with 10 bases between the two germline ends. The CDR3 is CASSFQTAQETQYF. The CDR3 coding sequence is TGCGCCAGCAGCTTCCAAACAGCTCAAGAGACCCAGTACTTC.

In its sample, this clone was seen once. This chain links TRBV30 with TRBJ2-3; unclear D gene. The CDR3 runs to 12 residues. The V gene's germline CDR1 is GTSNPN and CDR2 SVGIG (reference sequence). V was trimmed by 2 bases and J by 0 bases, leaving 3 bases between them. CDR3 DNA sequence: TGTGCCTGGAGTCTAAGCACAGATACGCAGTATTTT. As protein: CAWSLSTDTQYF. Drawing the rest from reference TRBV30 and TRBJ2-3, the complete variable domain is SQTIHQWPATLVQPVGSPLSLECTVEGTSNPNLYWYRQAAGRGLQLLFYSVGIGQISSEVPQNLSASRPQDRQFILSSKKLLLSDSGFYLCAWSLSTDTQYFGPGTRLTVL.

The J gene is TRBJ2-5, the V gene TRBV9; 13 positions agree with TRBD2. The germline V gene has CDR1 SGDLS and CDR2 YYNGEE. Unmatched junction bases numbered 7, after V lost 4 bases and J lost 4 bases. This CDR3 spans 16 amino acids. CDR3 coding DNA: TGTGCCAGCAGCACCCGACTAGCGGGGGGCAGAGAGACCCAGTACTTC. Translating gives CASSTRLAGGRETQYF.

This chain joins TRBV5-1 and TRBJ1-2; D is possibly TRBD1 (5 bases). Trimming left V 4 bases short and J 6 bases short, with 19 bases between. The CDR3 is 15 residues long. Germline CDR1 SGHRS, CDR2 YFSETQ. This chain's CDR3 is CASSPWTTSMDGYTF. DNA of the CDR3: TGCGCCAGCAGCCCGTGGACAACTTCGATGGATGGCTACACCTTC.

With respect to this clone: One junction end does not reproduce the germline sequence, and a read error may be involved. This chain links TRBV30 with TRBJ2-5; D is unclear. The CDR3 is 12 residues long. The germline CDR1 and CDR2 sequences are GTSNPN and SVGIG (reference sequence). The CDR3, as DNA: TGTGCCTGGAGTTTATTTCAAGAGGCCCAGTACTTC. Its protein product is CAWSLFQEAQYF.

V usage is TRBV2 and J usage is TRBJ2-3, with D possibly matching TRBD2 (5 bases). Looked up from germline, CDR1 is SNHLY and CDR2 is FYNNEI. V was cut by 7 bases and J by 1 base, with 12 bases left in between. The length of the CDR3 is 14 residues. CDR3 sequence reads: CASKGDRGTDTQYF. The CDR3 nucleotides read TGTGCCAGCAAGGGAGACCGGGGCACAGATACGCAGTATTTT.

The sample holds a few counts of this clone. This rearrangement joins TRBV9 to TRBJ1-5; 8 bases map to TRBD1. The CDR3 sequence is 15 residues long. The junction had 5 bases not matched to a gene; V was cut back by 0 bases and J by 6 bases. The germline V gene encodes CDR1 SGDLS and CDR2 YYNGEE. In nucleotides, the CDR3 is TGTGCCAGCAGCGTAGGGACAGGGATCGGTCAGCCCCAGCATTTT. Amino acid sequence: CASSVGTGIGQPQHF.

This chain uses TRBV5-1 with TRBJ1-2, with 7 bases matching TRBD1. The CDR3 spans 14 residues. V lost 3 bases and J lost 0; bases outside the gene matches: 2. Germline CDR1 is SGHRS and CDR2 is YFSETQ. The CDR3 protein is CASSSDRTNYGYTF. In nucleotides, the CDR3 is TGCGCCAGCAGCTCGGACAGGACTAACTATGGCTACACCTTC.

The chain has TRBV20-1 and TRBJ2-5; TRBD2 agrees at 8 bases. Unmatched junction bases numbered 11, after V lost 3 bases and J lost 5 bases. The V gene's germline CDR1 is DFQATT and CDR2 SNEGSKA (reference sequence). The CDR3 covers 15 residues. The DNA of the CDR3 is TGCAGTGCTAGTCTCGGGACTAGAAGGGAGGAGACCCAGTACTTC. Translating it yields CSASLGTRREETQYF.

CDR3 sequence (DNA): TGTGCCAGCAGTTACTCTCAGGGTTCCTATGGCTACACCTTC. It yields the protein CASSYSQGSYGYTF. This chain uses TRBV6-6 with TRBJ1-2, with D perhaps matching TRBD1 (5 bases). CDR3 length equals 14 residues. Germline CDR1 reads MNHNY; CDR2 reads SVGAGI (reference sequence). V dropped 0 bases and J dropped 4 bases, with 9 bases sitting between them.